One and the same sample provided the 16 T cell receptor beta chains below, sequenced in a study of T cell repertoires in cytomegalovirus infection. MiXCR was run by TCRdb on the reads, yielding one entry per CDR3 protein. The sample has approximately 750,000 distinct CDR3 sequences, approximately 34% seen once; the top ten hold about 2.8%. Sequences were obtained from PBMCs. Receptors were obtained from a human donor in good health (CMV status not recorded). Some clones in this sample may be carry-over from other donors' samples.

The chain joins TRBV3-1 to TRBJ2-1; weak D call: TRBD1 (5 bases). Germline CDR1 is LGHDT and CDR2 is YNNKEL (reference sequence). This CDR3 has 15 amino acids. V dropped 0 bases and J dropped 10 bases, with 16 bases sitting between them. The DNA of the CDR3 is TGTGCCAGCAGCCAAGAGCCAAGGGGCTTGGGAGAGCAGTTCTTC. This encodes CASSQEPRGLGEQFF.

This clonotype showed up many times. This chain links TRBV7-2 with TRBJ2-7; TRBD2 is a possible D gene (6 bases). The V end was cut by 5 bases, the J end by 2 bases, with 25 bases between. This CDR3 spans 18 amino acids. The germline gives CDR1 SGHTA, CDR2 FQGNSA. CDR3 protein: CASSHGGGSGGTAYEQYF. DNA for the CDR3: TGTGCCAGCAGCCACGGAGGAGGGTCCGGGGGTACAGCCTACGAGCAGTACTTC.

This clonotype has at least ten counts. The rearrangement joins TRBV7-2 to TRBJ2-5, with D unclear. The CDR3 extends over 14 amino acids. Per the germline V gene, CDR1 is SGHTA and CDR2 is FQGNSA. Trimming left V 7 bases short and J 4 bases short, with 16 bases between. The CDR3 bases are TGTGCCAGCACCCTCCCGCTAGGGCTAGAGACCCAGTACTTC. Translation: CASTLPLGLETQYF. The entire variable domain, with the rest obtained from reference TRBV7-2 and TRBJ2-5, is as follows: GAGVSQSPSNKVTEKGKDVELRCDPISGHTALYWYRQSLGQGLEFLIYFQGNSAPDKSGLPSDRFSAERTGGSVSTLTIQRTQQEDSAVYLCASTLPLGLETQYFGPGTRLLVL.

The V gene is TRBV12-3 or TRBV12-4, the J gene TRBJ1-6; tentative D call: TRBD1 (5 bases). The CDR3 covers 15 residues. Trimming shortened V by 8 bases and J by 3 bases, and 14 bases separated the two germline ends. DNA of the CDR3: TGTGCCAGCTCGGGCGGGGGTAGCTATAATTCACCCCTCCACTTT. Protein: CASSGGGSYNSPLHF.

The J gene is TRBJ1-1, the V gene TRBV12-3 or TRBV12-4; D call uncertain. This CDR3 is built from 13 residues. The V and J ends lost 6 bases and 4 bases respectively, with 12 bases between them. The CDR3 DNA reads as TGTGCCAGCAGCGGACGGTCGGGCACTGAAGCTTTCTTT. Protein sequence: CASSGRSGTEAFF.

This chain uses TRBV5-6 with TRBJ1-2; tentative D call: TRBD1 (6 bases). V gave up 3 bases and J gave up 2 bases, with 11 bases separating them. The CDR3 totals 14 residues. The germline V gene has CDR1 SGHDT and CDR2 YYEEEE. CDR3 in amino acids: CASSSRQGNYGYTF. DNA of the CDR3: TGTGCCAGCAGCTCCAGGCAGGGGAACTATGGCTACACCTTC.

This sequence joins TRBV12-5 and TRBJ1-1; perhaps TRBD1 as D (6 bases). The CDR3 extends over 12 amino acids. Germline V gives CDR1 LGHNT, CDR2 FRNRAP. V shed 7 bases and J shed 3 bases, with 9 bases lying between them. The CDR3 DNA reads as TGTGCTAGTGCGAGGGGGTACACTGAAGCTTTCTTT. This encodes CASARGYTEAFF.

At least ten counts were recorded for this clonotype. This chain links TRBV7-8 with TRBJ2-4; tentative D call: TRBD2 (7 bases). Deletions cut 5 bases from V and 0 bases from J, with 14 bases between. This CDR3 comprises 16 residues. CDR1 SGHVS and CDR2 FQNEAQ come from the germline V gene. CDR3 protein: CASSKGGQGAKNIQYF. As DNA, the CDR3 is TGTGCCAGCAGCAAGGGGGGGCAGGGAGCCAAAAACATTCAGTACTTC.

V and J are TRBV27 and TRBJ2-6; 7 bases are shared with TRBD1. Germline CDR1 and CDR2: MNHEY and SMNVEV (reference sequence). V lost 5 bases and J lost 2; bases outside the gene matches: 9. This CDR3 is built from 17 residues. The CDR3 DNA reads as TGTGCCAGCAGTCCTCGACAGGGTCAGGCTGGGGCCAACGTCCTGACTTTC. Its protein product is CASSPRQGQAGANVLTF.

This clonotype was observed many times. The chain's CDR3 is CASSPPGDGELFF. The CDR3 DNA follows: TGTGCCAGCAGTCCTCCAGGGGACGGGGAGCTGTTTTTT. The V call is TRBV28, the J call TRBJ2-2, with D perhaps matching TRBD1 (6 bases). This CDR3 spans 13 amino acids. Between the trimmed V and J ends, which lost 5 bases and 7 bases, there was a span of 11 bases. The germline CDR1 and CDR2 sequences are MDHEN and SYDVKM.

This chain joins TRBV5-5 and TRBJ2-1; D possibly corresponds to TRBD2 (7 bases). This CDR3 has 15 amino acids. Germline values: CDR1 SGHKS, CDR2 YYEKEE (reference sequence). Trimming left V 0 bases short and J 7 bases short, with 14 bases between. DNA for the CDR3: TGTGCCAGCAGCTTGGGGAGGGGGGGCTGGAATGAGCAGTTCTTC. Residues: CASSLGRGGWNEQFF.

Comments on this clonotype: Relative to the germline gene, one junction end is altered; a read error may explain this. The rearrangement links TRBV19 to TRBJ1-1, with no clear D. This CDR3 is built from 14 residues. Germline CDR1 reads LNHDA; CDR2 reads SQIVND (reference sequence). This CDR3 is CASSRSSGNTEAYF. CDR3 sequence (DNA): TGTGCCAGTAGTCGTTCATCCGGGAACACTGAAGCTTACTTT.

The table lists this clonotype with many counts. This chain joins TRBV7-2 and TRBJ1-5, with D unclear. Trimming cost V 5 bases and J 4 bases, with 15 bases left between them. There are 15 residues in the CDR3. Germline CDR1 and CDR2: SGHTA and FQGNSA. For the CDR3, the DNA is TGTGCCAGCAGCCTAAGAGGCTGGGGAAATCAGCCCCAGCATTTT. Protein sequence: CASSLRGWGNQPQHF. Complete variable domain (other parts from reference TRBV7-2 and TRBJ1-5): GAGVSQSPSNKVTEKGKDVELRCDPISGHTALYWYRQSLGQGLEFLIYFQGNSAPDKSGLPSDRFSAERTGGSVSTLTIQRTQQEDSAVYLCASSLRGWGNQPQHFGDGTRLSIL.

V is TRBV5-3 and J is TRBJ2-7; D may be TRBD1 (6 bases). TRBV5-3 is identified as an open reading frame with a role that is uncertain. V lost 8 bases, J lost 0 bases, and 27 bases lay in between. The CDR3 extends over 18 amino acids. The CDR3 DNA sequence: TGTGCCAGCTCCCGGACATGGGCCCGGGACACCTTCTCCTACGAGCAGTACTTC. It codes for CASSRTWARDTFSYEQYF.

CDR3 sequence: CASSAMWPYNEQFF. The CDR3 coding sequence is TGTGCCAGCAGTGCAATGTGGCCTTACAATGAGCAGTTCTTC. The chain couples TRBV6-1 to TRBJ2-1, with D hard to call. Trimming shortened V by 4 bases and J by 4 bases, and 11 bases separated the two germline ends. The CDR3 length is 14 residues. Germline V gene sequence: CDR1 MNHNS, CDR2 SASEGT.

The chain joins TRBV20-1 to TRBJ2-7; D possibly corresponds to TRBD1 (7 bases). CDR1 DFQATT and CDR2 SNEGSKA come from the germline V gene (reference sequence). The CDR3 length is 13 residues. The V end lost 3 bases, the J end lost 4 bases, and 13 bases lay between the germline ends. This CDR3 is CSASGGGAYEQYF. CDR3 DNA sequence: TGCAGTGCTAGTGGAGGGGGCGCGTACGAGCAGTACTTC.